The next 26 T cell receptor beta chains were all read from a single sample in a study of beta chain features in type 1 diabetes (dated by TCRdb to the late 2010s). Library construction relied on the immunoSEQ multiplex PCR assay. The entire isolated RNA was reverse transcribed using the High Capacity cDNA Reverse Transcription Kit, and thus expressed TCRB transcripts were sequenced. Drawn from immuneACCESS, this table holds only the in-frame rearrangements with V and J called that TCRdb kept. Clones are partly lost; checked studies trace under half to an unresolved V gene and leave the rest unexplained. In all, the sample holds hundreds of thousands of clones, and about a tenth of those were seen once. More than 0.015% of the sample lies in the top ten. Summary of the overall study and its limitations: A moderate but significant shortening of TCRB CDR3 length was observed in type 1 diabetes patients in all four CD4+ subsets.

No cognate antigen is known for these TCRs. Source material: naive CD4+ T cells from blood. The sample's cell subset or site label, decoded: true naive CD4+ T cells. These receptors were collected from a young man with type 1 diabetes.

The rearrangement joins TRBV5-1 to TRBJ1-1, with 7 bases matching TRBD1. J lost 0 bases, V lost 5 bases, and 13 bases had no gene match. The CDR3 contains 17 residues. Germline CDR1 is SGHRS and CDR2 is YFSETQ. CDR3: CASRSDSRTGLNTEAFF. Written as DNA, the CDR3 is TGCGCCAGCAGAAGCGATAGTAGGACAGGCCTGAACACTGAAGCTTTCTTT.

This clone was observed a handful of times. This sequence joins TRBV29-1 and TRBJ1-5; no firm D call. The CDR3 has 13 amino acids. V gave up 4 bases and J gave up 3 bases, with 10 bases separating them. Germline V gene lookup returns CDR1 SQVTM and CDR2 ANQGSEA. This CDR3 reads CSVGGGYNQPQHF. Written as DNA, the CDR3 is TGCAGCGTTGGGGGAGGGTACAATCAGCCCCAGCATTTT.

The chain employs TRBV7-9 and TRBJ1-2, with TRBD1 as a possible D gene (5 bases). Germline V gene data show CDR1 as SEHNR and CDR2 as FQNEAQ (reference sequence). V lost 7 bases to trimming and J lost 3 bases, with 15 bases between them. The length of the CDR3 is 14 residues. CDR3 nucleotide sequence: TGTGCCAGCAAGCCACGAGGGGAGGACTATGGCTACACCTTC. Its translation: CASKPRGEDYGYTF.

This clone showed up just a few times. The chain has TRBV21-1 and TRBJ2-7; TRBD1, the table's D call, was not compared with the DNA. TRBV21-1 is listed as a pseudogene. The CDR3 consists of 15 residues. CDR3 amino acids: CASSSLRDRAYEQYF. CDR3 DNA: TGTGCCAGCAGCTCCCTTAGGGACAGGGCCTACGAGCAGTACTTC.

The chain links TRBV18 to TRBJ1-1, with D possibly matching TRBD1 (6 bases). The germline V gene encodes CDR1 KGHSH and CDR2 LQKENI. With 2 bases removed from V and 5 bases from J, the gap between germline ends came to 9 bases. The CDR3 runs 13 residues. In nucleotides, the CDR3 is TGTGCCAGCTCACCAATAGGGACAACTGAAGCTTTCTTT. The encoded protein is CASSPIGTTEAFF.

As concerns this clone: The sample holds other DNA sequences that translate to the same CDR3. The V and J genes are TRBV6-6 and TRBJ2-7; D may be TRBD1 (7 bases). V lost 2 bases and J lost 3, with 11 bases in between. The CDR3 loop spans 14 amino acids. Germline CDR1 and CDR2: MNHNY and SVGAGI (reference sequence). In DNA form, the CDR3 reads TGTGCCAGCAGTTACGGGCAGGGGGGCTACGAGCAGTACTTC. It codes for CASSYGQGGYEQYF.

This chain joins TRBV15 and TRBJ1-2; unclear D gene. Trimming shortened V by 7 bases and J by 3 bases, and 15 bases separated the two germline ends. The germline V gene has CDR1 LNHNV and CDR2 YYDKDF (reference sequence). This CDR3 comprises 14 residues. CDR3 sequence reads: CATKREYSHYGYTF. DNA for the CDR3: TGTGCCACCAAGAGGGAATATTCTCACTATGGCTACACCTTC.

This clone was counted a few times. The chain employs TRBV18 and TRBJ2-5; TRBD1 aligns across 9 bases. Losses at the gene ends were 5 bases for V and 3 bases for J; bases not matched to a gene: 7. The CDR3 covers 15 residues. Germline V gives CDR1 KGHSH, CDR2 LQKENI. As DNA, the CDR3 is TGTGCCAGCTCATTTAGGACAGGGGTGGAAGAGACCCAGTACTTC. Translated: CASSFRTGVEETQYF.

This clone was counted between two and nine times. The chain links TRBV28 to TRBJ1-6; D remains ambiguous. Trimming cost V 8 bases and J 9 bases, with 11 bases left between them. Germline assignment: CDR1 MDHEN and CDR2 SYDVKM. The CDR3 length is 12 residues. The CDR3 loop is CASGIESSPLHF. As DNA, the CDR3 is TGTGCCAGCGGTATCGAGTCTTCACCCCTCCACTTT.

This clone occurred a few times. This chain links TRBV10-3 with TRBJ1-1; maybe TRBD1 (6 bases). This CDR3 is 13 amino acids long. V lost 10 bases and J lost 4, with 16 bases in between. CDR1 is ENHRY, CDR2 SYGVKD, per germline. DNA of the CDR3: TGTGCCACCGAACAGGGTTCGGCCACTGAAGCTTTCTTT. It specifies CATEQGSATEAFF.

The V call is TRBV29-1, the J call TRBJ2-1; the match to TRBD2 covers 10 bases. The trim removed 5 bases at V and 7 bases at J, leaving 14 bases unmatched. Germline CDR1 is SQVTM and CDR2 is ANQGSEA. This CDR3 comprises 16 residues. The CDR3 loop is CSVSGKGLAKRNEQFF. The CDR3 DNA is TGCAGCGTTTCAGGGAAGGGACTAGCGAAGCGAAATGAGCAGTTCTTC.

In DNA, the CDR3 is TGCGCCAGCAGCCGGTGGGGACTAGCGGGGGGGAGGTCCCAGTTCTTC. As protein: CASSRWGLAGGRSQFF. The V gene is TRBV4-3, the J gene TRBJ2-1, with 16 nucleotides matching TRBD2. J gave up 13 bases and V 4 bases, and 10 bases lay outside the gene matches. In germline, CDR1 is LGHNA, CDR2 YSLEER. This CDR3 contains 16 residues.

This rearrangement joins TRBV5-6 to TRBJ1-3, with D uncertain. The CDR3 length is 13 residues. Trimming stripped 8 bases from V and 0 bases from J, with 9 bases between. Per germline, CDR1 SGHDT and CDR2 YYEEEE. The CDR3 region has the DNA TGTGCCAGTAGGGAGCCCTCTGGAAACACCATATATTTT. This translates into CASREPSGNTIYF.

The DNA for the CDR3 is TGTGCCAGCACCCCGACAGGGGGATCAACCTATGGCTACACCTTC. Protein product: CASTPTGGSTYGYTF. The chain uses TRBV5-4 and TRBJ1-2; 9 nucleotides align to TRBD1. V shed 6 bases, J shed 4 bases, and the junction held 10 bases outside the gene matches. Germline lookup yields CDR1 SGHNT and CDR2 YYREEE (reference sequence). The CDR3 is 15 residues long.

J is TRBJ2-3 and V is TRBV9; D is perhaps TRBD1 (5 bases). There are 14 residues in the CDR3. Trimming shortened V by 0 bases and J by 6 bases, and 11 bases separated the two germline ends. Germline V gives CDR1 SGDLS, CDR2 YYNGEE. CDR3 DNA sequence: TGTGCCAGCAGCGTAGAAGTCGCAGGGGATACGCAGTATTTT. It codes for CASSVEVAGDTQYF.

The chain links TRBV5-4 to TRBJ1-6, with D perhaps TRBD1 (6 bases). The CDR3 covers 14 residues. The V end was cut by 4 bases, the J end by 9 bases, with 14 bases between. Looked up from germline, CDR1 is SGHNT and CDR2 is YYREEE (reference sequence). For the CDR3, the DNA is TGTGCCAGCAGCACGACAGGTTCGAGTTCACCCCTCCACTTT. Protein product: CASSTTGSSSPLHF.

There are a few counts of this clone. The rearrangement links TRBV18 to TRBJ1-1, with D unclear. CDR1 is KGHSH, CDR2 LQKENI, per germline. This CDR3 has 14 residues. V gave up 3 bases and J gave up 0 bases, with 8 bases separating them. The CDR3 reads CASSPSLVNTEAFF. The CDR3 nucleotides read TGTGCCAGCTCACCTAGCCTGGTGAACACTGAAGCTTTCTTT.

The sample holds a few counts of this clone. The chain links TRBV9 to TRBJ2-1, with TRBD2 as a possible D gene (5 bases). The CDR3 sequence is 13 residues long. CDR1 and CDR2 from the germline V gene are SGDLS and YYNGEE. Trimming removed 0 bases from V and 6 bases from J, with 7 bases in between. CDR3 sequence (DNA): TGTGCCAGCAGCGTAGCTAGCACCAATGAGCAGTTCTTC. Its protein product is CASSVASTNEQFF.

In this sample, this clone turned up a few times. V gene TRBV7-2 combines with J gene TRBJ1-1; D might be TRBD1 (6 bases). The germline V gene has CDR1 SGHTA and CDR2 FQGNSA. V lost 6 bases and J 5 bases, leaving 22 bases between the germline ends. This CDR3 region has 16 residues. The CDR3 DNA is TGTGCCAGCAGTTCCCCCGATGGGGGCGCCCGGACTGAAGCTTTCTTT. Translating gives CASSSPDGGARTEAFF.

The chain has TRBV11-2 and TRBJ2-5; possible D gene TRBD2, 5 bases. CDR3 length: 14 residues. The germline V gene has CDR1 SGHAT and CDR2 FQNNGV. Deletions cut 4 bases from V and 2 bases from J, with 11 bases between. The CDR3 DNA is TGTGCCAGCAGCTATAACGGGGAGCAAGAGACCCAGTACTTC. Translated: CASSYNGEQETQYF.

This clone came up a few times. This sample also contains other DNA sequences that code for the same CDR3. The V call is TRBV7-2, the J call TRBJ1-1, with D possibly matching TRBD1 (5 bases). The germline V gene encodes CDR1 SGHTA and CDR2 FQGNSA. This CDR3 has 13 amino acids. The ends were cut back, 3 bases at V and 4 bases at J, with 9 bases in the middle. The CDR3: CASSFGGGTEAFF. In DNA form, the CDR3 reads TGTGCCAGCAGCTTCGGGGGGGGCACTGAAGCTTTCTTT.

V is TRBV9 and J is TRBJ2-3, with a possible D match to TRBD1 (6 bases). Deletions cut 0 bases from V and 2 bases from J, with 7 bases between. The CDR3 totals 14 residues. Germline V gives CDR1 SGDLS, CDR2 YYNGEE. The CDR3, as DNA: TGTGCCAGCAGCGTAGGGGGGCCCACAGATACGCAGTATTTT. Its translation: CASSVGGPTDTQYF. Combining the CDR3 with reference TRBV9 and TRBJ2-3 gives the whole variable domain DSGVTQTPKHLITATGQRVTLRCSPRSGDLSVYWYQQSLDQGLQFLIQYYNGEERAKGNILERFSAQQFPDLHSELNLSSLELGDSALYFCASSVGGPTDTQYFGPGTRLTVL.

The J gene is TRBJ2-5, the V gene TRBV5-1, with D perhaps TRBD1 (6 bases). The CDR3 runs to 15 residues. Trimming stripped 2 bases from V and 1 base from J, with 12 bases between. Germline CDR1 SGHRS, CDR2 YFSETQ. The CDR3 sequence: CASSLGGQLQETQYF. The CDR3 coding sequence is TGCGCCAGCAGCTTAGGCGGACAGCTCCAAGAGACCCAGTACTTC.

CDR3 loop: CASSSHHRGRYEQYF. The CDR3 DNA reads TGTGCCAGCAGCTCCCATCACAGGGGGCGATACGAGCAGTACTTC. The chain links TRBV5-4 to TRBJ2-7, with 9 bases identical to TRBD1. Germline CDR1 SGHNT, CDR2 YYREEE (reference sequence). V gave up 3 bases and J gave up 4 bases; unmatched junction bases: 8. This CDR3 contains 15 residues.

The rearrangement joins TRBV14 to TRBJ2-7; 7 bases map to TRBD2. Per the germline V gene, CDR1 is SGHDN and CDR2 is FVKESK. After removal of 3 bases from V and 6 bases from J, the junction contained 2 bases not matched to a gene. CDR3 length equals 12 residues. CDR3: CASSQGRVEQYF. As DNA, the CDR3 is TGTGCCAGCAGCCAGGGGAGGGTCGAGCAGTACTTC.

This clone was recorded a few times. The V call is TRBV6-5, the J call TRBJ1-5; no firm D call. Trimming took off 6 bases at V and 6 bases at J, with 12 bases between the two ends. Germline values: CDR1 MNHEY, CDR2 SVGAGI. This CDR3 spans 13 amino acids. The CDR3 bases are TGTGCCAGCAGCCCCCGGGATTTTCAGCCCCAGCATTTT. Its translation is CASSPRDFQPQHF.